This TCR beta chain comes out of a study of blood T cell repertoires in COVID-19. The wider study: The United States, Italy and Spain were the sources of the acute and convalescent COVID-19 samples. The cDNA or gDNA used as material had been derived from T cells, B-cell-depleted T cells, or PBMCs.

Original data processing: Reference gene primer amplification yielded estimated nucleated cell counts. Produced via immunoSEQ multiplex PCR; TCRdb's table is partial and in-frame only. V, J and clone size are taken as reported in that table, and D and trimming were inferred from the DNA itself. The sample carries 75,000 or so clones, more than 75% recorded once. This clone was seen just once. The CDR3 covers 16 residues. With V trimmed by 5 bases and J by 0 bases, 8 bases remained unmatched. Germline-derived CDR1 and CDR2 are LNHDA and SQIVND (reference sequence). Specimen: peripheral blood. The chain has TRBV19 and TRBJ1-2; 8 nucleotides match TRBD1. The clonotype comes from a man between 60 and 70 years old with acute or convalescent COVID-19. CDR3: CASSPGQGGTNYGYTF. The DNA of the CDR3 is TGTGCCAGTAGTCCCGGACAGGGAGGTACTAACTATGGCTACACCTTC.